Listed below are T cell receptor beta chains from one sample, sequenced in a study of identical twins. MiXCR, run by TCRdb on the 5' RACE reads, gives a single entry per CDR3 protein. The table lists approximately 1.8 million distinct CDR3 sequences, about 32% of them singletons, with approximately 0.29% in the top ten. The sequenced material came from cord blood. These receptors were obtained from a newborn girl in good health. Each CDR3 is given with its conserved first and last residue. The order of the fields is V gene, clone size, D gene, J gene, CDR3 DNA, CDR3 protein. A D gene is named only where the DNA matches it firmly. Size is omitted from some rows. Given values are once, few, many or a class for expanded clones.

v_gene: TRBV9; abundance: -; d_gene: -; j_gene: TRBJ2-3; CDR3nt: TGTGCCAGCAGCGTAGGACAGCTAGCCTCTGCGACAGATACGCAGTATTTT; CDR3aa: CASSVGQLASATDTQYF
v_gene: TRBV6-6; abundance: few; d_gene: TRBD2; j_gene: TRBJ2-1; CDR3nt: TGTGCCAGCAGAGCTAGCGGGAGAGGTATCCATGAGCAGTTCTTC; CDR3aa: CASRASGRGIHEQFF
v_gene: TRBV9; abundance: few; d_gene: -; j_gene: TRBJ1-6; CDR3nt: TGTGCCAGCAGCGTACAGGCGCGAGGTTCACCCCTCCACTTT; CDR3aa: CASSVQARGSPLHF
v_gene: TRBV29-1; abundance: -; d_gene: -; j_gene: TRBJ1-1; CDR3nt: TGCAGCGTTTCGACGGGGATGAACACTGAAGCTTTCTTT; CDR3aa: CSVSTGMNTEAFF
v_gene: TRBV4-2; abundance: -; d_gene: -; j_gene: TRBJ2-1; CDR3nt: TGTGCCAGCAGCCAAAACGGGTTAGTAGCCTACGAGCAGTTCTTC; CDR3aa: CASSQNGLVAYEQFF
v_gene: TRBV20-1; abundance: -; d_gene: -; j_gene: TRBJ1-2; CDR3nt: TGCAGTGCTAGAGATCCCAGGGACGGCTACACCTTC; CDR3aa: CSARDPRDGYTF
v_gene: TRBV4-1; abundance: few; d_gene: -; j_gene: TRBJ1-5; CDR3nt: TGCGCCAGCAGCCAATTTCCTGTGGGTAATCAGCCCCAGCATTTT; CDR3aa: CASSQFPVGNQPQHF
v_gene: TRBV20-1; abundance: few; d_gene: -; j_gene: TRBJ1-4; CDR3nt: TGCAGTGCTAGAGATGGGGGATACAATGAAAAACTGTTTTTT; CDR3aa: CSARDGGYNEKLFF
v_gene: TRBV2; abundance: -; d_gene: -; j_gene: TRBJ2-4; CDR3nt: TGTGCCAGCAGTCCTGACAGCCTCAAAAACATTCAGTACTTC; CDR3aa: CASSPDSLKNIQYF
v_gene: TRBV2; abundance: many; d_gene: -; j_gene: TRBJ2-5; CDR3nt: TGTGCCAGCTCGGTTTGGGAGGAGACCCAGTACTTC; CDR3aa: CASSVWEETQYF
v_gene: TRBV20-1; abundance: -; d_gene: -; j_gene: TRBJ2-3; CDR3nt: TGCAGTGCTAGTACCGGGACACCATTCACAGATACGCAGTATTTT; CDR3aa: CSASTGTPFTDTQYF
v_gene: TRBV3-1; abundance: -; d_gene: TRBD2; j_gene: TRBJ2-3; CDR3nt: TGTGCCAGCAGCCCGGGACTAGTTTCAGATACGCAGTATTTT; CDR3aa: CASSPGLVSDTQYF
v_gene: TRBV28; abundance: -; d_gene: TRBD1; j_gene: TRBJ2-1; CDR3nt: TGTGCCAGCAGTTCACGGACAGGCGGCCTTATGGAGACCCAGTTCTTC; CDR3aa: CASSSRTGGLMETQFF
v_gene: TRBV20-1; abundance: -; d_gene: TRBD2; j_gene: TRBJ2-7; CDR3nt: TGCAGTGCTGTTGAGCCCGGGACTAGCTACGAGCAGTACTTC; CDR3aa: CSAVEPGTSYEQYF
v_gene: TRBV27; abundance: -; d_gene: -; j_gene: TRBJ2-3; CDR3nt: TGTGCCAGCAGTGACTCCATGAGCACAGATACGCAGTATTTT; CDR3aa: CASSDSMSTDTQYF
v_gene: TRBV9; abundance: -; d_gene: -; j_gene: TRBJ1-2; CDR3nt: TGTGCCAGCAGCGCCCCCTCGAGTCTACGGACAGACGGCTACACCTTC; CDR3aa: CASSAPSSLRTDGYTF
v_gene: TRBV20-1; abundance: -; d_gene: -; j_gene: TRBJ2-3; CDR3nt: TGCAGTGCTAGAGATGTAAGGGGGGGTCGGGATACGCAGTATTTT; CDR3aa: CSARDVRGGRDTQYF
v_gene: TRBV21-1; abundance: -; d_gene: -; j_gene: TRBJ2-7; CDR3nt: TGTGCCAGCAGCAAAAGAAAAGGGGGCGGATACGAGCAGTACTTC; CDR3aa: CASSKRKGGGYEQYF
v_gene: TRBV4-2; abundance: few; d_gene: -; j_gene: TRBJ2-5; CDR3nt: TGTGCCAGCAGCCAAGGTTCGGGGGACGTCGAGACCCAGTACTTC; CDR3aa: CASSQGSGDVETQYF
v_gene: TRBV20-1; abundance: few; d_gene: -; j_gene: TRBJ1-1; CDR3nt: TGCAGCAGGGAGCTGAACACTGAAGCTTTCTTT; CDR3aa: CSRELNTEAFF
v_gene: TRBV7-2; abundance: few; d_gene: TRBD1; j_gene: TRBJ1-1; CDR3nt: TGTGCCAGCAGCCCTACAGGGGTCGGCACTGAAGCTTTCTTT; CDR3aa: CASSPTGVGTEAFF
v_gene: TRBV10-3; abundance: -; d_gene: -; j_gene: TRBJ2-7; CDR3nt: TGTGCCATCAGACGGGTTGCCTACGAGCAGTACTTC; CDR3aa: CAIRRVAYEQYF
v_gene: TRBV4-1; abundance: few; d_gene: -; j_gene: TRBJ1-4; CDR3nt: TGCGCCAGCAGCCAAGAGCGTCAGGGAACTAATGAAAAACTGTTTTTT; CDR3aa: CASSQERQGTNEKLFF